The subject of this entry is one TCR beta chain. The repertoire was sequenced with immunoSEQ multiplex PCR; TCRdb's copy has only in-frame clones and lacks some. The table includes about 120,000 clones, around 83% detected once. Mismatch repair deficiency was confirmed in all patients, by PCR or immunohistochemistry. Three pembrolizumab responders had their TCRs sequenced. The data stem from a study of PD-1 blockade in mismatch repair-deficient tumors. V was pared by 2 bases and J by 0 bases, with 8 bases between. The CDR3 spans 14 residues. Germline V CDR1 and CDR2: SEHNR, FQNEAQ (reference sequence).

The sample in question was peripheral blood, obtained 44 weeks after starting pembrolizumab. This sequence originates from an adult with mismatch repair-deficient cancer. This chain uses TRBV7-9 with TRBJ2-7, with D possibly TRBD2 on 6 matching bases. The CDR3: CASSLLASSYEQYF. The CDR3 nucleotides are TGTGCCAGCAGCTTACTAGCGTCCTCCTACGAGCAGTACTTC.